These 29 T cell receptor beta chains came from one sample sequenced in a study of blood T cell repertoires in COVID-19. This table comes from immunoSEQ multiplex PCR, and its TCRdb copy is limited to in-frame clones, with some not included. The repertoire holds around 200,000 clones, around 82% seen once, with 7% to 8.5% in the top ten. Sequenced sample: PBMCs or T cells enriched from blood (not recorded which). These receptors were taken from a woman in her thirties or forties with acute COVID-19.

V and J are TRBV7-9 and TRBJ2-1; 11 nucleotides agree with TRBD2. The CDR3 is 15 amino acids. Germline V gene lookup returns CDR1 SEHNR and CDR2 FQNEAQ (reference sequence). Trimming removed 5 bases from V and 7 bases from J; junction bases left unmatched: 7. CDR3 nucleotides: TGTGCCAGCAGCCCCACTAGCGGGAGTTTGAATGAGCAGTTCTTC. Its translation is CASSPTSGSLNEQFF.

The chain joins TRBV9 to TRBJ2-7, with 12 bases that match TRBD2. Trimming removed 3 bases from V and 2 bases from J; junction bases left unmatched: 6. CDR3 length equals 16 residues. From germline, CDR1 is SGDLS and CDR2 YYNGEE. CDR3 sequence: CASSDKTSGGPYEQYF. Here the CDR3 DNA reads TGTGCCAGCAGCGATAAGACTAGCGGGGGTCCCTACGAGCAGTACTTC.

This clone was detected a few times. This chain links TRBV6-5 with TRBJ2-3; D is perhaps TRBD1 (6 bases). With 2 bases removed from V and 4 bases from J, the gap between germline ends came to 10 bases. The CDR3 contains 14 residues. The germline CDR1 and CDR2 sequences are MNHEY and SVGAGI. CDR3 loop: CASSYDRMADTQYF. DNA for the CDR3: TGTGCCAGCAGTTACGACAGGATGGCAGATACGCAGTATTTT.

The V call is TRBV29-1, the J call TRBJ1-1, with TRBD1 matching over 7 bases. V was clipped by 1 base and J by 10 bases; unmatched bases: 6. Per the germline V gene, CDR1 is SQVTM and CDR2 is ANQGSEA. The CDR3 sequence is 12 residues long. In DNA form, the CDR3 reads TGCAGCGTTGAAGTAGGGGGCGAAGCAGCTTTCTTT. Protein: CSVEVGGEAAFF.

The genes are TRBV11-2 and TRBJ2-5; D remains ambiguous. V lost 2 bases to trimming and J lost 9 bases, with 7 bases between them. The length of the CDR3 is 11 residues. In germline, CDR1 is SGHAT, CDR2 FQNNGV. The DNA for the CDR3 is TGTGCCAGCAGCTTATCTCCGGCCCAGTACTTC. Translated, it gives CASSLSPAQYF.

The chain joins TRBV6-5 to TRBJ1-5, with 7 nucleotides matching TRBD1. This CDR3 has 12 residues. Per germline, CDR1 MNHEY and CDR2 SVGAGI. V was clipped by 6 bases and J by 7 bases; unmatched bases: 3. The CDR3 nucleotides are TGTGCCAGCAGCCTCAGGGGGCAGCCCCAGCATTTT. This codes for CASSLRGQPQHF.

The chain has TRBV6-6 and TRBJ2-7; no clear D. The CDR3 covers 12 residues. Trimming shortened V by 7 bases and J by 4 bases, and 11 bases separated the two germline ends. Germline assignment: CDR1 MNHNY and CDR2 SVGAGI (reference sequence). The CDR3 nucleotides read TGTGCCAGCACCCACGGGTATTACGAGCAGTACTTC. Protein product: CASTHGYYEQYF.

This sequence joins TRBV3-1 (or the pseudogene TRBV3-2) and TRBJ1-2; 8 positions match TRBD1. The CDR3 has 15 residues. CDR1 is LGHDT, CDR2 YNNKEL, per germline (reference sequence). V was clipped by 6 bases and J by 7 bases; unmatched bases: 13. The DNA for the CDR3 is TGTGCCAGCAGTCATTTTGGACAGGGCTCGTCTGGCTACACCTTC. Its translation: CASSHFGQGSSGYTF.

The chain combines TRBV19 with TRBJ1-1, with D maybe TRBD1 (5 bases). The CDR3 covers 15 residues. Per the germline V gene, CDR1 is LNHDA and CDR2 is SQIVND (reference sequence). V lost 7 bases and J lost 7, with 22 bases in between. This CDR3 is CASTMSRTGRFEAFF. The CDR3, as DNA: TGTGCCAGTACTATGAGCCGCACAGGACGGTTTGAAGCTTTCTTT.

This clone has only a few counts. The genes are TRBV19 and TRBJ1-4; weak D call: TRBD1 (6 bases). Deletions cut 5 bases from V and 6 bases from J, with 10 bases between. CDR3 length: 13 residues. The germline V gene encodes CDR1 LNHDA and CDR2 SQIVND (reference sequence). CDR3: CASSVDSHEKLFF. CDR3 DNA sequence: TGTGCCAGTAGTGTGGACAGCCATGAAAAACTGTTTTTT.

The V gene is TRBV11-3, the J gene TRBJ1-1, with no clear D. The CDR3 spans 12 residues. The V and J ends lost 3 bases and 5 bases respectively, with 7 bases between them. From germline, CDR1 is SGHNT and CDR2 YENEEA. DNA of the CDR3: TGTGCCAGCAGCTTTTCGGGAACTGAAGCTTTCTTT. It translates to CASSFSGTEAFF.

V gene TRBV7-2 combines with J gene TRBJ2-7; possibly TRBD1 for D (5 bases). Trimming removed 6 bases at V and 0 bases at J, with 15 bases between. This CDR3 is 15 amino acids long. The germline V gene has CDR1 SGHTA and CDR2 FQGNSA. For the CDR3, the DNA is TGTGCCAGCAGTTTCGCAAGGGGAAACTCCTACGAGCAGTACTTC. It specifies CASSFARGNSYEQYF.

This clone appeared a few times. The V gene is TRBV11-1, the J gene TRBJ2-7; 9 bases are a match to TRBD2. After removal of 2 bases from V and 7 bases from J, the junction contained 9 bases not matched to a gene. The CDR3 consists of 15 residues. Germline V gene lookup returns CDR1 SGHAT and CDR2 FQDESV (reference sequence). The CDR3 DNA sequence: TGTGCCAGCAGCTTATCTAGCGGGACCCCTCGGGAGCAGTACTTC. Translating it yields CASSLSSGTPREQYF.

The rearrangement joins TRBV3-1 (or the pseudogene TRBV3-2) to TRBJ1-2; D is unclear. V gave up 1 base and J gave up 2 bases, with 11 bases separating them. The germline gives CDR1 LGHDT, CDR2 YNNKEL (reference sequence). This CDR3 is 15 amino acids long. The CDR3 DNA follows: TGTGCCAGCAGCCAAGTGAGTAGCGGAAACTATGGCTACACCTTC. The encoded protein is CASSQVSSGNYGYTF.

This chain connects TRBV28 to TRBJ2-2, with TRBD2 as a possible D gene (6 bases). There are 18 residues in the CDR3. The ends were cut back, 6 bases at V and 2 bases at J, with 22 bases in the middle. Per germline, CDR1 MDHEN and CDR2 SYDVKM. The CDR3 region has the DNA TGTGCCAGCAGCTCAAGAGGCAATGGGCGGGGAAACACCGGGGAGCTGTTTTTT. Residues: CASSSRGNGRGNTGELFF.

The chain couples TRBV28 to TRBJ2-2, with D perhaps matching TRBD2 (6 bases). V was shortened by 3 bases and J by 0 bases, with 14 bases between the two germline ends. Per germline, CDR1 MDHEN and CDR2 SYDVKM. The CDR3 loop spans 17 amino acids. The CDR3 nucleotides read TGTGCCAGCAGTTTTTCTAGGGACTTCACGAACACCGGGGAGCTGTTTTTT. Its translation is CASSFSRDFTNTGELFF.

The chain is built from TRBV12-3 or TRBV12-4 and TRBJ2-7, with D possibly being TRBD2 (6 bases). The CDR3 covers 13 residues. V shed 6 bases and J shed 6 bases, with 15 bases lying between them. CDR3 DNA: TGTGCCAGCAGCCCATTCCGAGCGGGCGAGCAGTACTTC. This translates into CASSPFRAGEQYF.

The rearrangement uses TRBV4-3 and TRBJ2-3; TRBD1 agrees at 8 bases. Germline lookup yields CDR1 LGHNA and CDR2 YSLEER. V shed 4 bases, J shed 0 bases, and the junction held 6 bases outside the gene matches. This CDR3 region has 16 residues. The DNA for the CDR3 is TGCGCCAGCAGCCGGCGGGCAGGGGGCAGCACAGATACGCAGTATTTT. Its translation: CASSRRAGGSTDTQYF.

CDR3 coding DNA: TGTGCCAGCAGTTTAGGCGCCAGCGGGGCCTACGAGCAGTACTTC. It yields the protein CASSLGASGAYEQYF. V is TRBV27 and J is TRBJ2-7; 7 positions agree with TRBD2. CDR3 length equals 15 residues. After removal of 2 bases from V and 2 bases from J, the junction contained 6 bases not matched to a gene. The germline CDR1 and CDR2 sequences are MNHEY and SMNVEV (reference sequence).

The chain has TRBV3-1 (or the pseudogene TRBV3-2) and TRBJ2-7, with TRBD1 matching over 8 bases. V shed 4 bases and J 5 bases; nucleotides not matched to a gene: 4. Per germline, CDR1 LGHDT and CDR2 YNNKEL (reference sequence). The CDR3 is 13 amino acids. The CDR3 sequence: CASSRQGTNEQYF. In nucleotides, the CDR3 is TGTGCCAGCAGCCGACAGGGGACCAACGAGCAGTACTTC.

J is TRBJ2-3 and V is TRBV4-1; D assignment may be TRBD1 or TRBD2 (5 bases each). Germline CDR1 and CDR2: MGHRA and YSYEKL. Trimming cost V 4 bases and J 8 bases, with 13 bases left between them. CDR3 length: 13 amino acids. Here the CDR3 reads CASSPEGLGTQYF. The CDR3 DNA sequence: TGCGCCAGCAGCCCAGAGGGGCTCGGTACGCAGTATTTT.

The chain has TRBV15 and TRBJ1-2, with D hard to call. V was clipped by 3 bases and J by 0 bases, with 14 bases between them. Germline V gives CDR1 LNHNV, CDR2 YYDKDF (reference sequence). This CDR3 has 16 amino acids. CDR3 DNA sequence: TGTGCCACCAGCAGGGCCGTGGGAGAAGCTAACTATGGCTACACCTTC. This encodes CATSRAVGEANYGYTF.

The chain joins TRBV30 to TRBJ1-2, with D perhaps TRBD1 (6 bases). Germline assignment: CDR1 GTSNPN and CDR2 SVGIG (reference sequence). This CDR3 contains 13 residues. The V end was cut by 3 bases, the J end by 5 bases, with 13 bases between. For the CDR3, the DNA is TGTGCCTGGAGGTCGGGAGGGGGTTATGGCTACACCTTC. As protein: CAWRSGGGYGYTF.

The CDR3 spells CAWSTTGVGEQYF. CDR3 nucleotide sequence: TGTGCCTGGAGTACCACAGGGGTCGGGGAGCAGTACTTC. V is TRBV30 and J is TRBJ2-7, with 7 bases that match TRBD1. The J segment lost 7 bases and the V segment lost 2 bases, leaving 8 bases of the junction unmatched. The germline gives CDR1 GTSNPN, CDR2 SVGIG (reference sequence). There are 13 residues in the CDR3.

V and J are TRBV20-1 and TRBJ1-2; 7 nucleotides align to TRBD1. The CDR3 consists of 14 residues. With 3 bases clipped from V and 4 bases from J, the junction kept 8 bases outside the gene matches. Germline V CDR1 and CDR2: DFQATT, SNEGSKA (reference sequence). In DNA form, the CDR3 reads TGCAGTGCTAGTCACAGGGGACGGGGCTATGGCTACACCTTC. This encodes CSASHRGRGYGYTF.

The CDR3 sequence is CASSPSYFSGKGYEQFF. Written as DNA, the CDR3 is TGTGCCAGCAGCCCTTCGTACTTTAGCGGGAAGGGGTATGAGCAGTTCTTC. The V gene is TRBV6-2 or TRBV6-3, the J gene TRBJ2-1; TRBD2 matches 8 bases. This CDR3 is built from 17 residues. The V segment lost 6 bases and the J segment 8 bases; nucleotides outside the gene matches: 18. Germline V gene sequence: CDR1 MNHEY, CDR2 SVGEGT.

The chain uses TRBV5-1 and TRBJ2-5; a weak D match, TRBD2 (6 bases). V dropped 3 bases and J dropped 5 bases, with 17 bases sitting between them. The CDR3 has 15 residues. CDR1 and CDR2 (germline): SGHRS, YFSETQ. This CDR3 reads CASSWVDGSIETQYF. CDR3 bases: TGCGCCAGCAGCTGGGTTGACGGGAGTATCGAGACCCAGTACTTC.

The chain has TRBV30 and TRBJ1-1, with D unclear. Germline V gene sequence: CDR1 GTSNPN, CDR2 SVGIG (reference sequence). This CDR3 region has 13 residues. Between the trimmed V and J ends, which lost 3 bases and 4 bases, there was a span of 12 bases. The CDR3 protein is CAWSYRAGTEAFF. In DNA form, the CDR3 reads TGTGCCTGGAGCTACCGAGCGGGCACTGAAGCTTTCTTT. The full variable domain, rest sourced from reference TRBV30 and TRBJ1-1, is SQTIHQWPATLVQPVGSPLSLECTVEGTSNPNLYWYRQAAGRGLQLLFYSVGIGQISSEVPQNLSASRPQDRQFILSSKKLLLSDSGFYLCAWSYRAGTEAFFGQGTRLTVV.

The chain's CDR3 is CASSLAEATNEKLFF. CDR3 in DNA: TGTGCCAGCAGCTTGGCGGAGGCAACTAATGAAAAACTGTTTTTT. The chain combines TRBV5-4 with TRBJ1-4; D is ambiguous. CDR1 and CDR2 (germline): SGHNT, YYREEE (reference sequence). V was trimmed by 0 bases and J by 0 bases, leaving 6 bases between them. The CDR3 spans 15 residues.